Below, 16 T cell receptor beta chains from the same sample are listed, as sequenced in a study of sequential checkpoint blockade in melanoma. Treatment indicated: randomized to nivolumab then ipilimumab (arm A) or the reverse (arm B). TCRdb's table, derived via immunoSEQ multiplex PCR, lists solely in-frame clones and lacks some. The sample shows some 35,000 clones, roughly 90% of them seen only once. This specimen consisted of CD8+ T cells sorted from blood (inferred from file names), obtained from a patient given nivolumab and ipilimumab in sequence. The source of these receptors is a human donor with melanoma.

The chain couples TRBV9 to TRBJ2-7; D may be TRBD1 (5 bases). This CDR3 comprises 14 residues. The germline V gene has CDR1 SGDLS and CDR2 YYNGEE. Trimming took off 0 bases at V and 3 bases at J, with 10 bases between the two ends. CDR3 residues: CASSVVRQIYEQYV. The CDR3 nucleotides read TGTGCCAGCAGCGTAGTGAGACAGATCTACGAGCAGTACGTC.

The rearrangement links TRBV9 to TRBJ1-1, with D tentatively TRBD1 (5 bases). Trimming took off 0 bases at V and 2 bases at J, with 11 bases between the two ends. There are 15 residues in the CDR3. CDR1 and CDR2 (germline): SGDLS, YYNGEE. This CDR3 is CASSVGQFPNTEAFF. In DNA form, the CDR3 reads TGTGCCAGCAGCGTAGGACAGTTTCCTAACACTGAAGCTTTCTTT.

The V gene is TRBV7-9, the J gene TRBJ1-2; possible D gene TRBD1, 5 bases. Trimming took off 3 bases at V and 3 bases at J, with 14 bases between the two ends. Germline CDR1 reads SEHNR; CDR2 reads FQNEAQ (reference sequence). This CDR3 region has 15 residues. The CDR3 protein is CASSLLGEGDYGYTF. The CDR3 nucleotides read TGTGCCAGCAGCTTGTTAGGGGAAGGCGACTATGGCTACACCTTC.

The count of this clone is one. This specimen includes other DNA sequences encoding the same CDR3. The chain carries TRBV5-1 and TRBJ2-7; D is possibly TRBD2 (5 bases). Germline V CDR1 and CDR2: SGHRS, YFSETQ. The V end was cut by 0 bases, the J end by 2 bases, with 9 bases between. The CDR3 loop spans 14 amino acids. CDR3 protein: CASSLDRGTYEQYF. DNA for the CDR3: TGCGCCAGCAGCTTGGACCGGGGAACCTACGAGCAGTACTTC.

The V call is TRBV28, the J call TRBJ2-5; the match to TRBD1 covers 11 bases. Germline assignment: CDR1 MDHEN and CDR2 SYDVKM. CDR3 length: 15 amino acids. The V and J ends lost 5 bases and 5 bases, in that order; junction bases with no gene match: 7. The DNA for the CDR3 is TGTGCCAGCAGTAGCAGGGACAGGGGGTGGGAGACCCAGTACTTC. This codes for CASSSRDRGWETQYF.

This clone was picked up a small number of times. The chain uses TRBV19 and TRBJ1-3; 9 positions match TRBD1. Germline CDR1 LNHDA, CDR2 SQIVND (reference sequence). J was trimmed by 0 bases and V by 6 bases; bases with no gene match: 9. The CDR3 spans 17 residues. In nucleotides, the CDR3 is TGTGCCAGTAGGGCCGGGACAGGGATTAGCTCTGGAAACACCATATATTTT. It specifies CASRAGTGISSGNTIYF.

The rearrangement links TRBV5-4 to TRBJ2-3; 8 bases are shared with TRBD2. CDR3 length equals 15 residues. Trimming cost V 2 bases and J 5 bases; bases outside gene matches: 7. CDR1 is SGHNT and CDR2 is YYREEE in the germline V gene (reference sequence). The CDR3, as DNA: TGTGCCAGCAGCTTTATCGCAGCGGGAGAAGATACGCAGTATTTT. The encoded protein is CASSFIAAGEDTQYF.

The chain combines TRBV4-1 with TRBJ2-7, with a possible D match to TRBD2 (6 bases). V was clipped by 1 base and J by 5 bases, with 18 bases between them. Germline V gives CDR1 MGHRA, CDR2 YSYEKL. This CDR3 has 16 residues. The DNA of the CDR3 is TGCGCCAGCAGCCAAGCCCCCGCGGGATTGGCCGACGAGCAGTACTTC. It encodes CASSQAPAGLADEQYF.

The chain couples TRBV11-2 to TRBJ2-1; D is unclear. Per the germline V gene, CDR1 is SGHAT and CDR2 is FQNNGV. The length of the CDR3 is 13 residues. V lost 1 base, J lost 4 bases, and 5 bases lay in between. In DNA form, the CDR3 reads TGTGCCAGCAGCTTAGTCGGTTACAATGAGCAGTTCTTC. Protein: CASSLVGYNEQFF.

This clone has a handful of counts. The rearrangement links TRBV27 to TRBJ2-2; D is unresolved. In germline, CDR1 is MNHEY, CDR2 SMNVEV (reference sequence). Trimming pared 6 bases from V and 4 bases from J, leaving 9 bases between. The CDR3 consists of 13 residues. CDR3 nucleotides: TGTGCCAGCAGATGGGCCCTCACCGGGGAGCTGTTTTTT. Encoded protein: CASRWALTGELFF.

The chain links TRBV29-1 to TRBJ1-1, with unresolved D. The V gene's germline CDR1 is SQVTM and CDR2 ANQGSEA. Trimming took 7 bases from V and 3 from J, leaving 18 bases between them. This CDR3 has 14 amino acids. The CDR3 sequence: CSANLGGLYTEAFF. CDR3 bases: TGCAGCGCAAACTTAGGAGGGTTGTACACTGAAGCTTTCTTT.

This chain's CDR3 is CASSLGANTEAFF. In DNA form, the CDR3 reads TGTGCCAGCAGTTTAGGGGCCAACACTGAAGCTTTCTTT. The chain carries TRBV4-2 and TRBJ1-1; a weak D match, TRBD1 (5 bases). The length of the CDR3 is 13 residues. Germline loops: CDR1 LGHNA, CDR2 YNFKEQ. V lost 6 bases and J lost 2, with 10 bases in between.

This sequence joins TRBV9 and TRBJ1-3; D is uncertain. V was trimmed by 4 bases and J by 4 bases, leaving 9 bases between them. This CDR3 spans 13 amino acids. Germline V CDR1 and CDR2: SGDLS, YYNGEE. CDR3 nucleotides: TGTGCCAGCAGCCTCGGCGGAGGAAACACCATATATTTT. Encoded protein: CASSLGGGNTIYF. Looking up the rest from reference TRBV9 and TRBJ1-3 gives the full variable domain: DSGVTQTPKHLITATGQRVTLRCSPRSGDLSVYWYQQSLDQGLQFLIQYYNGEERAKGNILERFSAQQFPDLHSELNLSSLELGDSALYFCASSLGGGNTIYFGEGSWLTVV.

The table lists this clone with a count of one. The chain is built from TRBV4-2 and TRBJ2-1; the D is unclear. The CDR3 runs to 13 residues. Germline CDR1 reads LGHNA; CDR2 reads YNFKEQ. Trimming shortened V by 0 bases and J by 6 bases, and 6 bases separated the two germline ends. This CDR3 is CASSQEILNEQFF. DNA for the CDR3: TGTGCCAGCAGCCAAGAAATTCTCAATGAGCAGTTCTTC.

As DNA, the CDR3 is TGTGCCAGTAGTACCCGGACTAGCGGGAGGACTTATGGGGAGCAGTACTTC. Amino acids: CASSTRTSGRTYGEQYF. This chain connects TRBV19 to TRBJ2-7; the match to TRBD2 covers 14 bases. Germline V gene lookup returns CDR1 LNHDA and CDR2 SQIVND (reference sequence). The CDR3 has 17 amino acids. The V gene end was trimmed by 4 bases and the J gene end by 7 bases; junction bases not matched to a gene: 12.

This chain joins TRBV6-5 and TRBJ1-1; D is perhaps TRBD1 (5 bases). CDR3 size: 16 residues. In germline, CDR1 is MNHEY, CDR2 SVGAGI. The V gene lost 2 bases and the J gene lost 0 bases, with 13 bases spanning the gap. In nucleotides, the CDR3 is TGTGCCAGCAGTTACCATCGGCGGGGGGTGAACACTGAAGCTTTCTTT. The encoded protein is CASSYHRRGVNTEAFF.